This T cell receptor (beta chain) originates from a study of beta chain features in type 1 diabetes (dated by TCRdb to the late 2010s). For the wider study: Mean age, gender distribution, total cell number and subset yield were not different between patients and healthy donors. Naive and central memory subsets were obtained from all 30 or so donors, but regulatory and stem cell-like memory subsets were isolated from only 8 patients and 8 healthy donors. In the study, recently diagnosed type 1 diabetes patients and matched healthy donors were compared on the TCRB repertoires of their sorted circulating CD4+ T cell subsets. Across all samples, some 100,000,000 sorted cells were examined, and cell number per subset correlated strongly with RNA yield.

Each donor gave one peripheral blood draw, averaging around 120 mL, which was collected into heparinised tubes. A BD FACSAria II and a panel including CD45RO, CCR7, CD25, CD127, CD95 and CD27 were used to sort naive, central memory, regulatory and stem cell-like memory CD4+ T cells. All sorted populations exceeded 95% purity. PBMCs were separated immediately by Lymphoprep density gradient centrifugation and were stained directly, without being cultured. So that batch effects would be minimized, each experiment stained and sorted samples in pairs, pairing one healthy donor with one patient. Results and caveats for the whole study, not just this receptor: In all four CD4+ subsets, TCRB CDR3 length was moderately but significantly shorter in type 1 diabetes patients. At VDJ recombination sites, patients with type 1 diabetes made fewer insertions and deleted more nucleotides, a pattern implying thymic rearrangement abnormalities. HLA sub-analyses involved small numbers of individuals, so any influence of HLA type on TCRB rearrangement remained unresolved. PCR might favor shorter templates, but patient and control samples were amplified and corrected together, so any skew would affect both groups equally. Because cDNA rather than genomic DNA was sequenced, highly expressing activated cells could have been over-represented, although no difference in activation and CD3 levels was found between groups. Naive, central memory and regulatory TCRB repertoires appeared more similar among patients than among healthy donors.

The entire amount of isolated RNA was reverse transcribed using the High Capacity cDNA Reverse Transcription Kit, so the sequenced TCRB transcripts were expressed ones. Deep immunoSEQ sequencing was applied to naive, central memory and regulatory T cell samples, giving an average of about 3.4 million total reads per sample. Sorted cells were lysed in RLT buffer, and RNA was extracted using DNase-treated RNeasy Micro or Mini kits according to cell number. To prevent cross-contamination, each cell subset was processed individually, whereas patient and healthy donor samples were processed jointly. Using the immunoSEQ multiplex PCR, TCRB sequences were amplified from cDNA into 87-bp fragments spanning the CDR3 region. Amplicons were sequenced on the Illumina HiSeq platform. The study's own analysis went as follows. Synthetic template baselines were used to correct PCR bias computationally, reads within Hamming distance 2 were collapsed together, and singletons that could not be merged were discarded. Reads were aligned to IMGT to assign V, D and J genes, CDR3 length, and insertions or deletions at six rearrangement sites. Within each subset, clonotype counts were normalized to sorted cell number, and only after that were true diversity and Gini coefficients computed with the tcR R package. Repertoire sharing was quantified using the overlap coefficient calculated on TCRB nucleotide sequences. Entries here come from immuneACCESS through TCRdb and include only in-frame sequences with V and J called. Some clones fail to appear in such tables; in the studies checked, an unresolved V gene covers under half of the shortfall, and the cause of the remainder is unknown. The DNA gave D and trimming, while V, J and clone size come from that table. The sample yields some 160,000 clones; approximately 9.9% were counted once. The top ten constitute 2% to 2.5% of the sample.

Clipping removes 4 bases from V and 7 bases from J, with 6 as the unmatched junction base count. The germline V gene (reference sequence) specifies SGHAT as CDR1 and FQDESV as CDR2. From the cysteine up to the phenylalanine, the CDR3 has a length of 15 residues. Just CDR3 DNA is preserved here, 45 bases in frame from base 1. There are a few counts of this clone. Its antigen is unknown. Nothing much larger sits one base from this clone, and base qualities are not available. The chain couples TRBV11-1 to TRBJ1-4, with 10 bases matching TRBD1. The sequencing input was central memory CD4+ T cells from blood. The sequence was collected from a young woman in good health. The sequenced DNA: TGTGCCAGCAGCTCACCGGGACAGGGGATTGAAAAACTGTTTTTT. It translates to CASSSPGQGIEKLFF.